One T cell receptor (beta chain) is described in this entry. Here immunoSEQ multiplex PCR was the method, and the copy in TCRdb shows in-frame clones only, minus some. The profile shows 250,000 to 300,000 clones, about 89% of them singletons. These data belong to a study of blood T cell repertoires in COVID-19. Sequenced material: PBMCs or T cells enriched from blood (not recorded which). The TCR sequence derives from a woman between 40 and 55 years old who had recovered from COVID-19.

In DNA form, the CDR3 reads TGTGCCAGCAGCTCGGGACTAGCGGGCTACGAGCAGTACTTC. Amino acid sequence: CASSSGLAGYEQYF. The chain has TRBV7-2 and TRBJ2-7; 12 bases agree with TRBD2. V was pared by 4 bases and J by 3 bases, with 1 base of the junction left unmatched. This CDR3 comprises 14 residues. Germline loops: CDR1 SGHTA, CDR2 FQGNSA.